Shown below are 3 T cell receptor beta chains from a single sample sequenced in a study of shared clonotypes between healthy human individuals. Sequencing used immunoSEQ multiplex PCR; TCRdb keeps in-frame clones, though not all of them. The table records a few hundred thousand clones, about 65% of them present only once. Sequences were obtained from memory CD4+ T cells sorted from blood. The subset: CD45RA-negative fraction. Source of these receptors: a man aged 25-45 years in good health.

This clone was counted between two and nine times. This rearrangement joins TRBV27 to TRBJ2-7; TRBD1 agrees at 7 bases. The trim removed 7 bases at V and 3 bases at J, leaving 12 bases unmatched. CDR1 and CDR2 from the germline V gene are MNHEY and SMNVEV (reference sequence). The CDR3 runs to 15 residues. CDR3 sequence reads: CASTRRQGQHYEQYF. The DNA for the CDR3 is TGTGCCAGCACCCGAAGACAGGGTCAACACTACGAGCAGTACTTC.

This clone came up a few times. CDR3 residues: CASSFLTSAKYF. The CDR3 DNA is TGTGCCAGCAGCTTCCTAACTAGCGCCAAGTACTTC. This sequence joins TRBV5-6 and TRBJ2-7; the match to TRBD2 covers 7 bases. Germline CDR1 and CDR2: SGHDT and YYEEEE. V lost 2 bases to trimming and J lost 11 bases; unmatched junction nucleotides: 7. The length of the CDR3 is 12 residues.

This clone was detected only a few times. CDR3 nucleotides: TGTGCCAGCAGTGAAATCTACAGGGACTCGGAGCAGTACTTC. This codes for CASSEIYRDSEQYF. V is TRBV2 and J is TRBJ2-7, with D possibly being TRBD1 or TRBD2 (6 bases each). Looked up from germline, CDR1 is SNHLY and CDR2 is FYNNEI. Trimming took 2 bases from V and 7 from J, leaving 15 bases between them. This CDR3 region has 14 residues.